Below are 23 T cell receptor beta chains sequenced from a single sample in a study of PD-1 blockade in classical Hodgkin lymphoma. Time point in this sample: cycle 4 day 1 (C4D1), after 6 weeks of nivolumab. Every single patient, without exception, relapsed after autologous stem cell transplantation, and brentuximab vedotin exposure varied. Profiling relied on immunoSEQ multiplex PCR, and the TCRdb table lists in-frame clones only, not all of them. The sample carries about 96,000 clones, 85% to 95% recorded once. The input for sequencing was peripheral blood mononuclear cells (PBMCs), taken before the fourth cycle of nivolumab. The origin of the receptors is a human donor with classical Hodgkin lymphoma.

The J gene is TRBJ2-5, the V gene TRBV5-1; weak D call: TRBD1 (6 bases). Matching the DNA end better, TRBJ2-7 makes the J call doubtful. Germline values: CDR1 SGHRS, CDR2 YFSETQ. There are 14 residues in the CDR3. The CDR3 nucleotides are TGCGCCAGCAGCTTGACAGGGATCAATCACGAGCAGTACTTC. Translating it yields CASSLTGINHEQYF.

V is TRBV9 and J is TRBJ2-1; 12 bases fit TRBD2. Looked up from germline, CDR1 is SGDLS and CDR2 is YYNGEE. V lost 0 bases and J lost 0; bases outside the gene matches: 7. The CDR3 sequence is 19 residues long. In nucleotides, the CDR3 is TGTGCCAGCAGCGTAGGGGGGACTAGCGGGCGAAGCTCCTACAATGAGCAGTTCTTC. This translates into CASSVGGTSGRSSYNEQFF.

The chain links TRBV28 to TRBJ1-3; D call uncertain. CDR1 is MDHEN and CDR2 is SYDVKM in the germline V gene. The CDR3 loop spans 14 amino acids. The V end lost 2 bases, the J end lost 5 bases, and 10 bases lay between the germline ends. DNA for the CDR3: TGTGCCAGCAGTTTAGGAGCCTTTAGAAACACCATATATTTT. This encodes CASSLGAFRNTIYF.

CDR3 amino acids: CASSQVRGLSSGPEAFF. CDR3 coding DNA: TGCGCCAGCAGCCAAGTTAGGGGACTTAGCTCTGGGCCTGAAGCTTTCTTT. The chain joins TRBV4-1 to TRBJ1-1, with D possibly matching TRBD1 (5 bases). CDR1 is MGHRA, CDR2 YSYEKL, per germline. Trimming removed 1 base from V and 6 bases from J, with 21 bases in between. This CDR3 spans 17 amino acids.

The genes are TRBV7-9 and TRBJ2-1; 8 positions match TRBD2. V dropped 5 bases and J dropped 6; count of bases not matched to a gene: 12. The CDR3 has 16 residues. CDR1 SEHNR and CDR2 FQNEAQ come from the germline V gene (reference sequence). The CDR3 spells CASSPQAGGKANEQFF. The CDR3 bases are TGTGCCAGCAGCCCCCAGGCGGGGGGAAAGGCCAATGAGCAGTTCTTC.

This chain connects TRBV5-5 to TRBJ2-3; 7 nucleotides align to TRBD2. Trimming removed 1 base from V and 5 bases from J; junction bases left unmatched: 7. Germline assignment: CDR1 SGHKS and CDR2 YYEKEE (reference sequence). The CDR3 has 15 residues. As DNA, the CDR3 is TGTGCCAGCAGCTTGCTGCGGGAGTGGGGAGATACGCAGTATTTT. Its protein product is CASSLLREWGDTQYF.

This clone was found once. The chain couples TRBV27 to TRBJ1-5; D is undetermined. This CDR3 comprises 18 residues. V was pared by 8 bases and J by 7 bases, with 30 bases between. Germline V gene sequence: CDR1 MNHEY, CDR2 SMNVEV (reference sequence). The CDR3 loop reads CASRGSYLTGLPDQPQHF. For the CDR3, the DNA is TGTGCCAGCCGCGGGTCCTATTTAACCGGACTACCTGACCAGCCCCAGCATTTT.

The CDR3 DNA reads as TGTGCCAGCAGTCACACCGGGGAGCTGTTTTTT. This gives the protein CASSHTGELFF. J is TRBJ2-2 and V is TRBV27; D ambiguous. Trimming took 5 bases from V and 3 from J, leaving 1 base between them. The CDR3 spans 11 residues. CDR1 MNHEY and CDR2 SMNVEV come from the germline V gene (reference sequence).

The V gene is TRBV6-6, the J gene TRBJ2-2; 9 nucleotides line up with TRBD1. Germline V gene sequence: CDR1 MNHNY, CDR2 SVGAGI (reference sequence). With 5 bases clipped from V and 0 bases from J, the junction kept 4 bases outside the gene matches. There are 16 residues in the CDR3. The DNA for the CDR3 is TGTGCCAGCAGTCCCACAGGGGGCGCGAACACCGGGGAGCTGTTTTTT. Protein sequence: CASSPTGGANTGELFF.

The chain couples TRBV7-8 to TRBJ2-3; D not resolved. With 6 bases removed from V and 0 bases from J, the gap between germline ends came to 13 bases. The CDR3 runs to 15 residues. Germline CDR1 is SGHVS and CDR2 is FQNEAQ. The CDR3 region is CASSLRRSSTDTQYF. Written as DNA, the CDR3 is TGTGCCAGCAGTCTTCGGCGGTCTAGCACAGATACGCAGTATTTT.

CDR3 sequence reads: CASSFRQGRGYEQYF. CDR3 bases: TGTGCCAGCAGTTTCCGACAGGGGAGGGGGTACGAGCAGTACTTC. The rearrangement links TRBV2 to TRBJ2-7; maybe TRBD1 (8 bases). The CDR3 runs 15 residues. Germline V gene data show CDR1 as SNHLY and CDR2 as FYNNEI. V gave up 5 bases and J gave up 4 bases, with 18 bases separating them.

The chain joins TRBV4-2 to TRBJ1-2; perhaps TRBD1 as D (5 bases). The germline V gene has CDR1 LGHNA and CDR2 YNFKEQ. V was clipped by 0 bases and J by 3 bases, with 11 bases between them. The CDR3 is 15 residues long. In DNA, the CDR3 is TGTGCCAGCAGCCAAGATCAGGGCGGGGACTATGGCTACACCTTC. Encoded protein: CASSQDQGGDYGYTF.

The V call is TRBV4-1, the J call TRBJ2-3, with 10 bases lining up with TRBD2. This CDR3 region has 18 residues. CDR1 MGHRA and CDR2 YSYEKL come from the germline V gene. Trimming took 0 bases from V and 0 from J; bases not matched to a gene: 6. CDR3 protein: CASSQDRAGGRSTDTQYF. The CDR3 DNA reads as TGCGCCAGCAGCCAAGATAGAGCGGGAGGGCGAAGCACAGATACGCAGTATTTT.

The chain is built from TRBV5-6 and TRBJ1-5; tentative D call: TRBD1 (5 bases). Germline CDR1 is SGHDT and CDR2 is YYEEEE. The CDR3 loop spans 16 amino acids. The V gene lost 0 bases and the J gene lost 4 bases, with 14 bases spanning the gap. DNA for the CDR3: TGTGCCAGCAGCTTGGGGGGCAGGGTTTTAAATCAGCCCCAGCATTTT. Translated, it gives CASSLGGRVLNQPQHF.

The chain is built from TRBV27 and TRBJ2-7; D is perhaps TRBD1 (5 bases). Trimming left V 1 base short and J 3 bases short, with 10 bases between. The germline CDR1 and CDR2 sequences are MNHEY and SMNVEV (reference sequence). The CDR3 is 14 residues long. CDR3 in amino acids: CASSLYPQGYEQYF. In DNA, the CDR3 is TGTGCCAGCAGTTTATATCCCCAGGGCTACGAGCAGTACTTC.

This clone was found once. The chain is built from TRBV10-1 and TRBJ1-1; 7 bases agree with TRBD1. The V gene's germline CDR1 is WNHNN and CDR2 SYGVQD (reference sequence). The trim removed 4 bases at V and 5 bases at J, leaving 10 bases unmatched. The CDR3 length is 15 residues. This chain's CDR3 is CASSAGRQGWTEAFF. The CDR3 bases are TGCGCCAGCAGTGCAGGGAGACAGGGTTGGACTGAAGCTTTCTTT.

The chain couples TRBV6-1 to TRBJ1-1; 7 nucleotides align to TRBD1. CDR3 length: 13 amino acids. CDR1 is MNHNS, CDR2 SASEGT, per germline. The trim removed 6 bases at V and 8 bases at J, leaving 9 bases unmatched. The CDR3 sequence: CASRGGTAVEAFF. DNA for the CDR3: TGTGCCAGCAGGGGGGGGACAGCCGTAGAAGCTTTCTTT.

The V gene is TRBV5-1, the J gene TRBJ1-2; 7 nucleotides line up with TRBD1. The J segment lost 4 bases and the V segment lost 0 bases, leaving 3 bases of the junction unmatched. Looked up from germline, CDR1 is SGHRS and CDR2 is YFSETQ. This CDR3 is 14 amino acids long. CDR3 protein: CASSLADRVYGYTF. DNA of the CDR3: TGCGCCAGCAGCTTGGCTGACAGGGTCTATGGCTACACCTTC.

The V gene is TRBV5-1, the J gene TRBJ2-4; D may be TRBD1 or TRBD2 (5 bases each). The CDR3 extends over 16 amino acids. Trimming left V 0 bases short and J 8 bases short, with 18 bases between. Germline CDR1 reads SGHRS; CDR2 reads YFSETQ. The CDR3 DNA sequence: TGCGCCAGCAGCTTGGGACAGTCCCTAGCAGGGTACATTCAGTACTTC. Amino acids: CASSLGQSLAGYIQYF.

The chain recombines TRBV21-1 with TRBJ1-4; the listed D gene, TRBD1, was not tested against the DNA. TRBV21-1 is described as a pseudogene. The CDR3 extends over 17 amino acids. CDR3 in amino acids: CASSNRDRGRPGEKLFF. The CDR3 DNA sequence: TGTGCCAGCAGCAACCGGGACAGGGGGCGCCCGGGTGAAAAACTGTTTTTT.

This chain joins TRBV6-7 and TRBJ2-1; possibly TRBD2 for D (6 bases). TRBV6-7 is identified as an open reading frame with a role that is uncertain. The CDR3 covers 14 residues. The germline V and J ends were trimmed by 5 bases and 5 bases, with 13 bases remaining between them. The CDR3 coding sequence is TGTGCCAGCAGTCAAGTGGGAGGTAACAATGAGCAGTTCTTC. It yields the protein CASSQVGGNNEQFF.

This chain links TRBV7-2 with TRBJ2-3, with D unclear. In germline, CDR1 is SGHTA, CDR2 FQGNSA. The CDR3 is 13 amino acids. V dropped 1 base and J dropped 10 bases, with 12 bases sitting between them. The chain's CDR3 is CASSLEVANPQYF. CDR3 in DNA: TGTGCCAGCAGCTTAGAGGTGGCAAACCCGCAGTATTTT.

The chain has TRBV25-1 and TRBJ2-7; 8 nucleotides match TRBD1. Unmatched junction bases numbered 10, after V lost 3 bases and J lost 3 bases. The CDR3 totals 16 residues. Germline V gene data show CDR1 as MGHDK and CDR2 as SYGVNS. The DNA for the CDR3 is TGTGCCAGCAGTGAGCAGGGGGCGGTTGTGCGCTACGAGCAGTACTTC. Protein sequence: CASSEQGAVVRYEQYF.